This T cell receptor beta chain originates from a study of blood T cell repertoires in COVID-19. Study at large: Researchers got acute and convalescent COVID-19 samples from the United States, Italy and Spain. The analysed material was cDNA or gDNA that came from T cells, B-cell-depleted T cells, or PBMCs.

The repertoire was sequenced with immunoSEQ multiplex PCR; TCRdb's copy has only in-frame clones and lacks some. The sample lists under 200,000 clones, 86% occurring once. The CDR3 has 16 amino acids. In germline, CDR1 is MDHEN, CDR2 SYDVKM. Trimming removed 5 bases from V and 4 bases from J; junction bases left unmatched: 11. Recruitment covered 20 to 25 US areas and drew participants whose ages spanned 18 to 89 years. Assignments of participants to cohorts depended upon their own reported clinical history. The clonotype was recovered from a man aged 35 to 55 with acute COVID-19. This rearrangement joins TRBV28 to TRBJ1-2; 9 nucleotides line up with TRBD1. The sequencing input was PBMCs or T cells enriched from blood (not recorded which). Here the CDR3 DNA reads TGTGCCAGCAGTGTCGGCGGGACAGGGTACAGCTATGGCTACACCTTC. This codes for CASSVGGTGYSYGYTF.